These 15 T cell receptor beta chains share one sample of origin, sequenced in a study of circulating CD8 cells and anti-PD-1 response in melanoma. Live CD3+CD8+TCRalphabeta+ cells were sorted into four subsets by PD-1 and/or TIGIT. TCR libraries were prepared from roughly 15 ng of total RNA with the QIAseq Immune Repertoire TCR panel. TCRdb processed the reads anew with MiXCR; each CDR3 protein has one entry. This sample has hundreds of distinct CDR3 sequences; over 5.5% occur once, and the top ten carry under 15%. Sequencing used CD8+ T cells from PBMCs, obtained at baseline or after one month of anti-PD-1 therapy (not recorded which). The receptors shown here come from a human donor with melanoma.

Judged by abundance, this clonotype is medium-sized. The chain has TRBV18 and TRBJ2-3, with TRBD1 as a possible D gene (6 bases). Trimming pared 2 bases from V and 6 bases from J, leaving 15 bases between. The CDR3 length is 15 residues. From germline, CDR1 is KGHSH and CDR2 LQKENI. CDR3 amino acids: CASSPTGSGQDTQYF. The CDR3 DNA reads as TGTGCCAGCTCACCAACAGGGTCAGGTCAGGATACGCAGTATTTT.

In this sample, this clonotype is medium-sized. The chain links TRBV7-3 to TRBJ2-3; D unresolved. Trimming pared 2 bases from V and 6 bases from J, leaving 12 bases between. CDR1 is SGHTA and CDR2 is FQGTGA in the germline V gene. The CDR3 contains 14 residues. This CDR3 is CASSLLSTGDTQYF. In DNA form, the CDR3 reads TGTGCCAGCAGCTTATTATCTACCGGGGATACGCAGTATTTT.

This clonotype has more than one count but fewer than ten. The chain couples TRBV28 to TRBJ1-2; 7 positions match TRBD1. The CDR3 runs 14 residues. Germline lookup yields CDR1 MDHEN and CDR2 SYDVKM. V trimming: 5 bases; J trimming: 3 bases; junction bases outside the gene matches: 6. The CDR3 spells CASSIPGGYYGYTF. The CDR3 region has the DNA TGTGCCAGCAGTATACCAGGGGGGTACTATGGCTACACCTTC.

This clonotype was observed a single time. A clone one base away is much larger, so this may be a read error. The chain couples TRBV7-2 to TRBJ2-3; the D gene is possibly TRBD2 (7 bases). With 2 bases removed from V and 4 bases from J, the gap between germline ends came to 13 bases. Per germline, CDR1 SGHTA and CDR2 FQGNSA. CDR3 length: 15 amino acids. This CDR3 reads CASSLHGGLADTQYF. The DNA of the CDR3 is TGTGCCAGCAGCTTACACGGGGGGCTCGCAGATACGCAGTATTTT.

This clonotype is labeled as large. CDR3 coding DNA: TGTGCCAGCAGCCAGATCGGACAGGGTTCAAATTCACCCCTCCACTTT. The encoded protein is CASSQIGQGSNSPLHF. The V and J genes are TRBV11-2 and TRBJ1-6; TRBD1 matches 8 bases. With V trimmed by 5 bases and J by 7 bases, 10 bases remained unmatched. Germline values: CDR1 SGHAT, CDR2 FQNNGV. The CDR3 contains 16 residues.

By share, this clonotype ranks as large. The chain is built from TRBV30 and TRBJ2-7; D is possibly TRBD1 or TRBD2 (6 bases each). Looked up from germline, CDR1 is GTSNPN and CDR2 is SVGIG (reference sequence). V was shortened by 0 bases and J by 6 bases, with 21 bases between the two germline ends. This CDR3 region has 16 residues. This CDR3 is CAWSVRGLRMGAEQYF. The CDR3 DNA reads TGTGCCTGGAGTGTACGGGGACTCCGAATGGGGGCCGAGCAGTACTTC.

By sample fraction, this clonotype is large. One base away lies a much larger clone, so this may be a sequencing read error. The chain links TRBV19 to TRBJ2-2; D is perhaps TRBD1 or TRBD2 (6 bases each). This CDR3 is 17 amino acids long. V was clipped by 7 bases and J by 7 bases, with 25 bases between them. From germline, CDR1 is LNHDA and CDR2 SQIVND (reference sequence). CDR3 protein: CASTRTDIYAEGGELFF. DNA of the CDR3: TGTGCCAGTACTCGGACAGACATATACGCGGAGGGCGGGGAGCTGTTTTTT. Together with reference TRBV19 and TRBJ2-2, the CDR3 gives the full variable domain: DGGITQSPKYLFRKEGQNVTLSCEQNLNHDAMYWYRQDPGQGLRLIYYSQIVNDFQKGDIAEGYSVSREKKESFPLTVTSAQKNPTAFYLCASTRTDIYAEGGELFFGEGSRLTVL.

In this sample, this clonotype is large (0.1 to 1%). The rearrangement uses TRBV29-1 and TRBJ2-1, with 14 bases fitting TRBD2. This CDR3 is built from 15 residues. Germline lookup yields CDR1 SQVTM and CDR2 ANQGSEA. With V trimmed by 1 base and J by 8 bases, 4 bases remained unmatched. The CDR3: CSVEGLAGGDYEQFF. The CDR3 nucleotides are TGCAGCGTTGAAGGACTAGCGGGGGGGGACTATGAGCAGTTCTTC.

This clonotype is judged large (0.1 to 1%). This chain joins TRBV24-1 and TRBJ2-5; D perhaps matches TRBD1 (6 bases). The germline CDR1 and CDR2 sequences are KGHDR and SFDVKD. The V gene lost 5 bases and the J gene lost 3 bases, with 12 bases spanning the gap. The CDR3 has 14 residues. The CDR3 nucleotides read TGTGCCACCAGTGGACAGGCGCCAGAAGAGACCCAGTACTTC. Amino acids: CATSGQAPEETQYF.

Sample share makes this clonotype large (0.1 to 1%). The gene calls are TRBV6-4 and TRBJ2-2; a possible D gene is TRBD2 (6 bases). V was pared by 4 bases and J by 3 bases, with 12 bases between. CDR1 is MRHNA, CDR2 SNTAGT, per germline. This CDR3 has 15 amino acids. CDR3 region: CASSGSGEDTGELFF. In DNA form, the CDR3 reads TGTGCCAGCAGTGGCTCTGGGGAGGACACCGGGGAGCTGTTTTTT.

There are a few counts of this clonotype. A read error may produce the germline difference seen at one junction end. The chain links TRBV10-3 to TRBJ1-4, with a weak D call TRBD1 (5 bases). This CDR3 comprises 16 residues. Germline assignment: CDR1 ENHRY and CDR2 SYGVKD. In DNA, the CDR3 is TGTGCCATCAGTGGCGGCGGGGGACTTAATAATGAAAACCTGTTTTTT. Its translation is CAISGGGGLNNENLFF.

This clonotype is labeled large. The gene calls are TRBV4-3 and TRBJ2-5, with D possibly being TRBD2 (6 bases). This CDR3 spans 15 amino acids. CDR1 LGHNA and CDR2 YSLEER come from the germline V gene. V lost 0 bases, J lost 5 bases, and 13 bases lay in between. CDR3 sequence reads: CASSQDRASEETQYF. In DNA, the CDR3 is TGCGCCAGCAGCCAAGATAGGGCTAGCGAGGAGACCCAGTACTTC.

This clonotype has just a few counts. This may arise from a read error, as a much more abundant clone is one base away. V gene TRBV7-2 combines with J gene TRBJ1-2; D unresolved. V was trimmed by 0 bases and J by 5 bases, leaving 16 bases between them. Germline V gives CDR1 SGHTA, CDR2 FQGNSA. The CDR3 is 16 amino acids. CDR3 sequence: CASSLAPETASYGYTF. The CDR3 region has the DNA TGTGCCAGCAGCTTAGCCCCCGAGACGGCTTCATATGGCTACACCTTC.

This clonotype is large (0.1 to 1%) in the sample. This sequence joins TRBV28 and TRBJ2-1, with D tentatively TRBD1 or TRBD2 (5 bases each). Trimming cost V 3 bases and J 4 bases, with 13 bases left between them. The germline CDR1 and CDR2 sequences are MDHEN and SYDVKM. This CDR3 has 15 residues. The CDR3 loop is CASSLGERIYNEQFF. The CDR3 DNA is TGTGCCAGCAGTTTGGGGGAGAGGATTTACAATGAGCAGTTCTTC.

Within the sample, this clonotype is large. V and J are TRBV29-1 and TRBJ1-5; D not certain. The CDR3 sequence is 13 residues long. V was clipped by 5 bases and J by 4 bases, with 12 bases between them. CDR1 SQVTM and CDR2 ANQGSEA come from the germline V gene. CDR3 residues: CSVNTGLNQPQHF. The CDR3 nucleotides are TGCAGCGTTAACACGGGGTTGAATCAGCCCCAGCATTTT.